A single TCR beta chain is shown here with its context. This record belongs to a study of T cell responses to AZD1222 COVID-19 vaccine. The assay was immunoSEQ multiplex PCR, and TCRdb's table has in-frame clones only and misses some. The sample gives 80,000 to 100,000 clones, more than 80% of which show up once; 2.5% is in the top ten. The starting material was peripheral blood, obtained 28 days after the second AZD1222 dose. The receptor was derived from an adult who received the AZD1222 COVID-19 vaccine.

The CDR3 DNA follows: TGTGCCAGCAGCTTAACGCACCTAGCGGGGGGACAAGAGACCCAGTACTTC. It yields the protein CASSLTHLAGGQETQYF. The chain employs TRBV7-3 and TRBJ2-5; 11 bases are shared with TRBD2. The germline V gene has CDR1 SGHTA and CDR2 FQGTGA. V lost 0 bases and J lost 2; bases outside the gene matches: 5. The CDR3 contains 17 residues.